These 10 T cell receptor beta chains came from one sample sequenced in a study of radiation and T cells in renal cell carcinoma (dated by TCRdb to the early 2020s). Library preparation was by the immunoSEQ multiplex PCR assay. TCRdb obtained this table from immuneACCESS and retained in-frame rearrangements with V and J assigned. These tables miss some clones; where compared with another copy, unresolved V genes account for less than half of the shortfall, and the remainder is unexplained. This sample is represented by more than 10,000 clones; 58% of them were singletons. The ten top clones hold roughly 9.7% of the sample. The intended sense of this specimen's time point label: tumor resected at nephrectomy. The treatment or condition label, as the study defines it: treatment-naive control, cytoreductive nephrectomy. Specimen: tumor tissue, collected from a patient whose treatment was nephrectomy without radiotherapy. These receptors were obtained from a middle-aged man with renal cell carcinoma.

This clone was counted a single time. This sequence joins TRBV10-1 and TRBJ2-3; possible D gene TRBD1, 6 bases. The germline V and J ends were trimmed by 5 bases and 0 bases, with 18 bases remaining between them. The CDR3 consists of 17 residues. Germline V gene data show CDR1 as WNHNN and CDR2 as SYGVQD (reference sequence). The CDR3, as DNA: TGCGCCAGCAGTCCTCCCGTCTGGACAGTAAGCACAGATACGCAGTATTTT. This codes for CASSPPVWTVSTDTQYF.

This rearrangement joins TRBV27 to TRBJ2-2; D remains unclear. V lost 3 bases and J lost 5, with 13 bases in between. CDR1 and CDR2 from the germline V gene are MNHEY and SMNVEV (reference sequence). The CDR3 loop spans 15 amino acids. The CDR3 sequence is CASSFRTYLTGELFF. Here the CDR3 DNA reads TGTGCCAGCAGTTTTCGGACCTACCTAACCGGGGAGCTGTTTTTT.

The chain carries TRBV11-3 and TRBJ2-1; weak D call: TRBD1 (5 bases). Germline V gives CDR1 SGHNT, CDR2 YENEEA. With 4 bases removed from V and 3 bases from J, the gap between germline ends came to 10 bases. The CDR3 is 14 amino acids. Here the CDR3 reads CASSSQGRYNEQFF. The CDR3 DNA sequence: TGTGCCAGCAGCTCGCAGGGCCGCTACAATGAGCAGTTCTTC.

By sample fraction, this clone is medium-sized. The chain recombines TRBV11-2 with TRBJ1-2; maybe TRBD1 (5 bases). Trimming left V 1 base short and J 3 bases short, with 6 bases between. CDR3 length: 13 amino acids. Germline V gene sequence: CDR1 SGHAT, CDR2 FQNNGV. This CDR3 reads CASSLGGDYGYTF. CDR3 DNA: TGTGCCAGCAGCTTAGGGGGGGACTATGGCTACACCTTC.

The chain has TRBV13 and TRBJ2-3; TRBD2 matches at 7 bases. J was trimmed by 1 base and V by 3 bases; bases with no gene match: 4. Germline-derived CDR1 and CDR2 are PRHDT and FYEKMQ (reference sequence). The CDR3 runs to 15 residues. CDR3 nucleotide sequence: TGTGCCAGCAGCTTTTTAACTAGCGGCACAGATACGCAGTATTTT. Protein: CASSFLTSGTDTQYF. Complete variable domain (other parts from reference TRBV13 and TRBJ2-3): AAGVIQSPRHLIKEKRETATLKCYPIPRHDTVYWYQQGPGQDPQFLISFYEKMQSDKGSIPDRFSAQQFSDYHSELNMSSLELGDSALYFCASSFLTSGTDTQYFGPGTRLTVL.

This rearrangement joins TRBV5-4 to TRBJ1-1; D gene unclear. The CDR3 totals 15 residues. Germline V gives CDR1 SGHNT, CDR2 YYREEE (reference sequence). V was shortened by 4 bases and J by 4 bases, with 17 bases between the two germline ends. The CDR3 sequence is CASSPFGPTSTEAFF. Here the CDR3 DNA reads TGTGCCAGCAGCCCTTTCGGACCCACCAGCACTGAAGCTTTCTTT.

The CDR3 DNA is TGTGCCAGCAGCCCAGACCCGGGTGGAGAGACCCAGTACTTC. It translates to CASSPDPGGETQYF. The V and J genes are TRBV5-5 and TRBJ2-5; D gene ambiguous. The CDR3 is 14 residues long. The V end lost 4 bases, the J end lost 4 bases, and 14 bases lay between the germline ends. Germline values: CDR1 SGHKS, CDR2 YYEKEE (reference sequence).

The V call is TRBV12-5, the J call TRBJ1-4; D perhaps matches TRBD1 (5 bases). The ends were cut back, 0 bases at V and 1 base at J, with 15 bases in the middle. The CDR3 spans 18 residues. Germline CDR1 LGHNT, CDR2 FRNRAP. CDR3 residues: CASGLVVREIGTNEKLFF. CDR3 in DNA: TGTGCTAGTGGTTTGGTAGTCAGGGAGATCGGAACTAATGAAAAACTGTTTTTT.

This clone was observed once. The chain carries TRBV19 and TRBJ2-3; 7 bases are shared with TRBD2. The CDR3 loop spans 15 amino acids. Germline V gives CDR1 LNHDA, CDR2 SQIVND (reference sequence). Trimming cost V 3 bases and J 0 bases; bases outside gene matches: 3. CDR3 region: CASSIGRESTDTQYF. CDR3 in DNA: TGTGCCAGTAGTATCGGGCGGGAGAGCACAGATACGCAGTATTTT.

The chain employs TRBV5-6 and TRBJ2-2; 7 bases fit TRBD1. The CDR3 spans 18 residues. The ends lost 0 bases at V and 0 bases at J; junction bases unmatched: 8. Germline V gene data show CDR1 as SGHDT and CDR2 as YYEEEE. The DNA for the CDR3 is TGTGCCAGCAGCTTGGGCCCGGACAGGTTGACGAACACCGGGGAGCTGTTTTTT. It yields the protein CASSLGPDRLTNTGELFF.